Described below is a single T cell receptor (beta chain) sequence and its context. Its matching antigen is unknown. Repertoires were generated with immunoSEQ multiplex PCR, while TCRdb's copy carries only in-frame clones and drops some. The sample lists about 680,000 clones, 92% occurring once. This specimen comes from a study of shared clonotypes between healthy human individuals. Looking at the study overall: Three plates each covered CD4 naive and memory; CD8 naive two, CD8 memory one. Study-wide results and caveats: Non-shared clonotypes were found to have lower generation probabilities than the clonotypes that were shared by all four of the sorted-subset donors. Naive subsets tended to show greater estimated richness than memory subsets. It was observed that approximately 5% of naive CD4 clonotypes were shared across a few donors.

With 1 base clipped from V and 5 bases from J, the junction kept 4 bases outside the gene matches. The CDR3 is 17 residues long. In germline, CDR1 is SGHTA, CDR2 FQGNSA. Naive-designated CD8 cells lacked CD45RO, were positively enriched for CCR7, and omitted terminally differentiated effector memory CD45RA+ cells. Material for sequencing was naive CD8+ T cells sorted from blood. The gene calls are TRBV7-2 and TRBJ2-1, with TRBD2 identical over 14 bases. This TCR came from a man aged 25 to 45 in good health. The CDR3 loop is CASSLVGLAGGDNEQFF. For the CDR3, the DNA is TGTGCCAGCAGCTTAGTTGGACTAGCGGGAGGTGACAATGAGCAGTTCTTC.